The 31 T cell receptor beta chains given below trace back to one sample, sequenced in a study of blood T cell repertoires in COVID-19. Repertoires were generated with immunoSEQ multiplex PCR, while TCRdb's copy carries only in-frame clones and drops some. The data contain roughly 380,000 clones, less than 85% of them singletons. Sequenced: peripheral blood. The source of these receptors is a woman under 30 with acute or convalescent COVID-19.

This clone was observed once. The V call is TRBV9, the J call TRBJ1-1; D perhaps matches TRBD1 (5 bases). Germline assignment: CDR1 SGDLS and CDR2 YYNGEE. V lost 5 bases, J lost 4 bases, and 9 bases lay in between. The CDR3 length is 12 residues. CDR3 protein: CASSRDSTEAFF. CDR3 bases: TGTGCCAGCAGTAGGGACTCCACTGAAGCTTTCTTT.

The rearrangement joins TRBV27 to TRBJ1-1; a possible D gene is TRBD1 (6 bases). The CDR3 has 11 amino acids. Trimming left V 9 bases short and J 7 bases short, with 12 bases between. Germline V gene lookup returns CDR1 MNHEY and CDR2 SMNVEV (reference sequence). CDR3 sequence: CASSQGLEAFF. The CDR3 DNA follows: TGTGCCAGTTCACAGGGTCTTGAAGCTTTCTTT.

The rearrangement joins TRBV3-1 (or the pseudogene TRBV3-2) to TRBJ2-7; TRBD1 matches 8 bases. The CDR3 covers 13 residues. J was trimmed by 4 bases and V by 4 bases; bases with no gene match: 3. CDR1 and CDR2 (germline): LGHDT, YNNKEL (reference sequence). The CDR3 region has the DNA TGTGCCAGCAGCCGGACAGGGCCGTACGAGCAGTACTTC. Protein sequence: CASSRTGPYEQYF.

The chain recombines TRBV19 with TRBJ2-1; the match to TRBD1 covers 8 bases. J gave up 7 bases and V 6 bases, and 11 bases lay outside the gene matches. Germline V CDR1 and CDR2: LNHDA, SQIVND (reference sequence). There are 15 residues in the CDR3. The CDR3: CASRGDRGFGNEQFF. In DNA form, the CDR3 reads TGTGCCAGTAGGGGTGACAGGGGTTTTGGGAATGAGCAGTTCTTC.

The chain links TRBV10-3 to TRBJ1-2; D is possibly TRBD1 (6 bases). This CDR3 is built from 12 residues. Deletions cut 10 bases from V and 4 bases from J, with 13 bases between. Germline V gene lookup returns CDR1 ENHRY and CDR2 SYGVKD. The CDR3 reads CANGTFGYGYTF. CDR3 DNA: TGTGCCAACGGGACATTCGGCTATGGCTACACCTTC.

The J gene is TRBJ1-1, the V gene TRBV27; 8 bases align to TRBD1. Germline loops: CDR1 MNHEY, CDR2 SMNVEV (reference sequence). This CDR3 has 14 residues. Unmatched junction bases numbered 6, after V lost 6 bases and J lost 3 bases. The CDR3 coding sequence is TGTGCCAGCAGAAGGACAGGGATGGACACTGAAGCTTTCTTT. Translation gives CASRRTGMDTEAFF.

This rearrangement joins TRBV6-5 to TRBJ1-1, with TRBD1 matching over 10 bases. The CDR3 is 15 residues long. Germline V gives CDR1 MNHEY, CDR2 SVGAGI. J was trimmed by 5 bases and V by 8 bases; bases with no gene match: 11. CDR3 protein: CASVKTGGAGTEAFF. In DNA form, the CDR3 reads TGTGCCAGCGTAAAGACAGGGGGCGCGGGGACTGAAGCTTTCTTT.

The chain employs TRBV3-1 (or the pseudogene TRBV3-2) and TRBJ2-7; weak D call: TRBD2 (7 bases). V was pared by 4 bases and J by 0 bases, with 19 bases between. Germline values: CDR1 LGHDT, CDR2 YNNKEL (reference sequence). This CDR3 is 17 amino acids long. The CDR3 nucleotides are TGTGCCAGCAGCCCACTCTCCGGCGGGGGCTTCTCCTACGAGCAGTACTTC. Translated, it gives CASSPLSGGGFSYEQYF.

As regards this clone: Being one base from a much bigger clone, this may be a read error. V usage is TRBV7-2 and J usage is TRBJ2-7; D unresolved. Trimming left V 5 bases short and J 1 base short, with 3 bases between. CDR3 length equals 11 residues. CDR1 and CDR2 from the germline V gene are SGHTA and FQGNSA. For the CDR3, the DNA is TGTGCCAGCAGCCCTTCCTACGAGCAGTACTTC. This encodes CASSPSYEQYF.

This clone appeared a single time. V usage is TRBV28 and J usage is TRBJ2-6; possibly TRBD1 for D (5 bases). Trimming removed 4 bases at V and 0 bases at J, with 13 bases between. The CDR3 covers 17 residues. The V gene's germline CDR1 is MDHEN and CDR2 SYDVKM. In DNA, the CDR3 is TGTGCCAGCAGTTCCCTAAAACAGGTCTCTGGGGCCAACGTCCTGACTTTC. Protein product: CASSSLKQVSGANVLTF.

CDR3 DNA: TGTGCCAGCAGCTTCGGGGGACTCACAGATACGCAGTATTTT. Protein sequence: CASSFGGLTDTQYF. The chain is built from TRBV5-8 and TRBJ2-3, with D perhaps TRBD2 (6 bases). The V gene lost 2 bases and the J gene lost 2 bases, with 9 bases spanning the gap. Germline V gene sequence: CDR1 SGHTS, CDR2 YDEGEE. The CDR3 covers 14 residues.

This chain uses TRBV28 with TRBJ1-4; no clear D. The germline V gene encodes CDR1 MDHEN and CDR2 SYDVKM. V was shortened by 5 bases and J by 3 bases, with 13 bases between the two germline ends. The CDR3 is made up of 15 amino acids. CDR3 protein: CASSQHVIANEKLFF. Here the CDR3 DNA reads TGTGCCAGCAGTCAACATGTCATCGCTAATGAAAAACTGTTTTTT.

The chain uses TRBV7-9 and TRBJ2-2; the match to TRBD1 covers 7 bases. The CDR3 is 16 residues long. CDR1 and CDR2 (germline): SEHNR, FQNEAQ (reference sequence). V shed 4 bases, J shed 3 bases, and the junction held 8 bases outside the gene matches. The CDR3 protein is CASSSTGTDDTGELFF. CDR3 in DNA: TGTGCCAGCAGCTCTACCGGGACAGACGACACCGGGGAGCTGTTTTTT.

This clone was detected only a few times. The chain couples TRBV2 to TRBJ2-5, with 7 positions matching TRBD2. The trim removed 6 bases at V and 5 bases at J, leaving 6 bases unmatched. The CDR3 covers 13 residues. Germline lookup yields CDR1 SNHLY and CDR2 FYNNEI. The CDR3 reads CASRGLEGETQYF. In DNA form, the CDR3 reads TGTGCCAGCAGAGGACTAGAAGGGGAGACCCAGTACTTC.

Here the CDR3 reads CASSQDNSNQPQHF. DNA of the CDR3: TGTGCCAGCAGCCAAGACAATAGCAATCAGCCCCAGCATTTT. The chain is built from TRBV3-1 (or the pseudogene TRBV3-2) and TRBJ1-5; unclear D gene. With 0 bases removed from V and 0 bases from J, the gap between germline ends came to 3 bases. Per the germline V gene, CDR1 is LGHDT and CDR2 is YNNKEL (reference sequence). CDR3 length: 14 residues.

The CDR3 DNA is TGTGCCAGCTCGCCCCCGGGACTCCAAGAGACCCAGTACTTC. It codes for CASSPPGLQETQYF. This sequence joins TRBV18 and TRBJ2-5; D is possibly TRBD2 (6 bases). Germline CDR1 reads KGHSH; CDR2 reads LQKENI. The CDR3 spans 14 residues. V was shortened by 6 bases and J by 1 base, with 12 bases between the two germline ends.

The chain links TRBV7-8 to TRBJ1-2; unclear D gene. Deletions cut 5 bases from V and 4 bases from J, with 11 bases between. CDR3 length equals 13 residues. The V gene's germline CDR1 is SGHVS and CDR2 FQNEAQ. CDR3 region: CASSDPGFYGYTF. For the CDR3, the DNA is TGTGCCAGCAGCGATCCGGGGTTCTATGGCTACACCTTC.

V is TRBV20-1 and J is TRBJ1-4; D gene ambiguous. CDR1 is DFQATT and CDR2 is SNEGSKA in the germline V gene (reference sequence). V dropped 3 bases and J dropped 4 bases, with 9 bases sitting between them. This CDR3 contains 13 residues. CDR3 sequence (DNA): TGCAGTGCTAGTGGGGAGGGTAATGAAAAACTGTTTTTT. Amino acids: CSASGEGNEKLFF.

The chain recombines TRBV18 with TRBJ1-5, with TRBD1 as a possible D gene (6 bases). The CDR3 sequence is 15 residues long. Germline V gene data show CDR1 as KGHSH and CDR2 as LQKENI. Deletions cut 1 base from V and 5 bases from J, with 12 bases between. The CDR3 region is CASSPLSGGHQPQHF. In DNA form, the CDR3 reads TGTGCCAGCTCACCACTTTCCGGGGGGCATCAGCCCCAGCATTTT.

The chain carries TRBV19 and TRBJ2-7, with D maybe TRBD2 (5 bases). CDR1 and CDR2 from the germline V gene are LNHDA and SQIVND (reference sequence). V lost 3 bases, J lost 5 bases, and 11 bases lay in between. The CDR3 has 13 amino acids. In DNA form, the CDR3 reads TGTGCCAGTAGTATTCGGGGAAGGGACGAGCAGTACTTC. Its protein product is CASSIRGRDEQYF.

The V gene is TRBV5-6, the J gene TRBJ2-7, with TRBD1 matching 9 bases. The CDR3 has 14 residues. Unmatched junction bases numbered 7, after V lost 4 bases and J lost 5 bases. Germline assignment: CDR1 SGHDT and CDR2 YYEEEE. CDR3 region: CASSRTGELHEQYF. Here the CDR3 DNA reads TGTGCCAGCAGCAGGACAGGGGAGTTACACGAGCAGTACTTC.

The chain uses TRBV19 and TRBJ1-3; a possible D gene is TRBD1 (5 bases). Germline V gives CDR1 LNHDA, CDR2 SQIVND (reference sequence). Deletions cut 11 bases from V and 0 bases from J, with 14 bases between. The CDR3 has 14 amino acids. DNA of the CDR3: TGTGCCGCAAAGGACATTAGCTCTGGAAACACCATATATTTT. It codes for CAAKDISSGNTIYF.

This rearrangement joins TRBV28 to TRBJ1-3; no reliable D call. The germline V gene encodes CDR1 MDHEN and CDR2 SYDVKM. The CDR3 sequence is 15 residues long. Trimming shortened V by 7 bases and J by 4 bases, and 17 bases separated the two germline ends. This chain's CDR3 is CASTLAGVRGNTIYF. The CDR3 DNA is TGTGCCAGCACCCTTGCCGGGGTTCGGGGAAACACCATATATTTT.

The V call is TRBV5-6, the J call TRBJ1-4; possible D gene TRBD1, 5 bases. CDR1 and CDR2 from the germline V gene are SGHDT and YYEEEE. The CDR3 loop spans 17 amino acids. Trimming removed 4 bases from V and 0 bases from J, with 16 bases in between. CDR3 residues: CASSVGIWGATNEKLFF. CDR3 bases: TGTGCCAGCAGCGTGGGAATTTGGGGGGCAACTAATGAAAAACTGTTTTTT.

V is TRBV5-1 and J is TRBJ1-5; D might be TRBD1 (6 bases). Trimming pared 2 bases from V and 7 bases from J, leaving 10 bases between. Germline CDR1 is SGHRS and CDR2 is YFSETQ. The CDR3 extends over 13 amino acids. CDR3 sequence reads: CASSLKGEQPQHF. CDR3 bases: TGCGCCAGCAGCTTAAAGGGGGAGCAGCCCCAGCATTTT.

The V and J genes are TRBV4-1 and TRBJ2-1; TRBD2 matches 9 bases. The CDR3 consists of 16 residues. Germline values: CDR1 MGHRA, CDR2 YSYEKL. V dropped 1 base and J dropped 7; count of bases not matched to a gene: 8. CDR3 residues: CASSQAVAGGRNEQFF. The DNA for the CDR3 is TGCGCCAGCAGCCAAGCCGTGGCGGGGGGGCGTAATGAGCAGTTCTTC.

This clone appeared a few times. The chain joins TRBV6-6 to TRBJ1-1; D may be TRBD1 (5 bases). Germline V CDR1 and CDR2: MNHNY, SVGAGI (reference sequence). The V and J ends lost 4 bases and 5 bases respectively, with 11 bases between them. The CDR3 has 13 residues. Written as DNA, the CDR3 is TGTGCCAGCAGTTCCCTGACAGATACTGAAGCTTTCTTT. Translating it yields CASSSLTDTEAFF.

This clone was recorded once. The V gene is TRBV18, the J gene TRBJ1-1; the D is unclear. The CDR3 length is 13 residues. Germline V gene lookup returns CDR1 KGHSH and CDR2 LQKENI. V was cut by 3 bases and J by 3 bases, with 8 bases left in between. The CDR3 sequence is CASSPREYTEAFF. The CDR3 coding sequence is TGTGCCAGCTCACCCCGGGAGTACACTGAAGCTTTCTTT.

The V call is TRBV21-1, the J call TRBJ1-5; TRBD1 is the table's D call and was not checked against the DNA. TRBV21-1 is assigned pseudogene status. This CDR3 has 17 residues. CDR3 region: CASSKGFGQGGNQPQHF. In DNA form, the CDR3 reads TGTGCCAGCAGCAAAGGATTCGGGCAGGGTGGCAATCAGCCCCAGCATTTT.

J is TRBJ1-2 and V is TRBV4-1; TRBD1 aligns across 8 bases. Germline assignment: CDR1 MGHRA and CDR2 YSYEKL. Trimming removed 4 bases from V and 4 bases from J; junction bases left unmatched: 5. This CDR3 spans 14 amino acids. The CDR3 bases are TGCGCCAGCAGCCCACGCGGACAGGGCTATGGCTACACCTTC. Encoded protein: CASSPRGQGYGYTF.

This clone was found a few times. The chain couples TRBV11-2 to TRBJ1-2, with 7 bases that match TRBD1. CDR3 size: 15 residues. J was trimmed by 2 bases and V by 6 bases; bases with no gene match: 9. The germline gives CDR1 SGHAT, CDR2 FQNNGV. CDR3 coding DNA: TGTGCCAGCAGTTCGAGGGACAGCATCAACTATGGCTACACCTTC. The encoded protein is CASSSRDSINYGYTF.